This T cell receptor (beta chain) comes out of a study of radiotherapy plus CTLA-4 blockade in lung cancer. Study context: Objective response rate was about 20%; disease control rate, around 30%. Overall study results and limits: Expansion of tumor-derived TCR clones was observed in blood after radiotherapy plus ipilimumab.

As for this clone: As yet, its antigen is unknown.

The data were produced by immunoSEQ multiplex PCR, yet TCRdb's version contains in-frame clones alone and is incomplete. This sample has some 100,000 clones, with roughly 80% found just once. Ipilimumab CTLA-4 blockade and focal radiation were given to patients with chemo-refractory metastatic non-small-cell lung cancer. This specimen was peripheral blood, taken from a patient treated with radiotherapy plus ipilimumab. The clonotype was recovered from a human donor with non-small cell lung cancer who had a partial response to radiotherapy plus ipilimumab.

The CDR3, as DNA: TGTGCCAGCAGTTTACTCGCCAGGATCTACGAGCAGTACTTC. This codes for CASSLLARIYEQYF. The V gene is TRBV28, the J gene TRBJ2-7; D not resolved. The germline V and J ends were trimmed by 2 bases and 3 bases, with 11 bases remaining between them. The CDR3 runs to 14 residues. Germline CDR1 is MDHEN and CDR2 is SYDVKM.